This T cell receptor beta chain was retrieved from a study of T-cell memory formation after mild COVID-19. Study outcomes and limitations: Clones contracting day 15 to 85 were balanced CD4/CD8; later expanders leaned CD4+.

TCRdb re-called the 5' RACE reads with MiXCR, one entry per CDR3 protein. The repertoire holds 300,000 to 400,000 distinct CDR3 sequences, with roughly an eighth as singletons. On this clonotype itself: Its matching antigen is unknown.

Germline lookup yields CDR1 DFQATT and CDR2 SNEGSKA (reference sequence). V lost 6 bases, J lost 4 bases, and 4 bases stayed unmatched. The CDR3 is made up of 13 amino acids. Sequenced material: PBMCs or a T cell subset sorted from them (not recorded which). The receptor's source is a man between 18 and 29 years old who had mild COVID-19 (a few samples of this study predate the infection). Cell type and time point are not known. The chain has TRBV20-1 and TRBJ2-5, with 11 bases aligning to TRBD1. The CDR3 DNA follows: TGCAGTGCGCTGGACAGGGGGCTAGAGACCCAGTACTTC. This encodes CSALDRGLETQYF.